The present T cell receptor (beta chain) was sequenced within a study of technical replicates of blood from a handful of donors. Method: immunoSEQ multiplex PCR; TCRdb's copy keeps in-frame clones and lacks some. The sample lists tens of thousands of clones, less than 99% occurring once. This clonotype was sampled from a human donor in good health. The sample consisted of T cells isolated from PBMCs.

CDR3 coding DNA: TGCGCCAGCAGCCATGTCGCCCGGGACTACGAGCAGTACTTC. Its protein product is CASSHVARDYEQYF. This sequence joins TRBV4-3 and TRBJ2-7; the D gene is possibly TRBD2 (5 bases). V lost 3 bases to trimming and J lost 3 bases, with 12 bases between them. This CDR3 has 14 residues. Germline CDR1 is LGHNA and CDR2 is YSLEER.